This entry lists 2 T cell receptor beta chains sequenced from one sample in a study of cytomegalovirus exposure and HLA in healthy donors. The method was immunoSEQ multiplex PCR; TCRdb's version includes in-frame clones alone and lacks a portion of them. The sample shows approximately 230,000 clones, more than 75% of them seen only once. The sequenced sample consisted of PBMCs. These receptors all stem from a man between 18 and 35 years old in good health and CMV-seropositive.

V and J are TRBV6-5 and TRBJ1-3; a possible D gene is TRBD1 (5 bases). CDR3 length: 12 amino acids. V lost 8 bases and J 4 bases, leaving 9 bases between the germline ends. From germline, CDR1 is MNHEY and CDR2 SVGAGI. The CDR3 region has the DNA TGTGCCAGCCTTGGGGGGGGAAACACCATATATTTT. Translated: CASLGGGNTIYF.

V usage is TRBV9 and J usage is TRBJ2-1; the D is unclear. This CDR3 region has 15 residues. The germline V gene has CDR1 SGDLS and CDR2 YYNGEE. Deletions cut 0 bases from V and 4 bases from J, with 11 bases between. CDR3: CASSVAPGSYNEQFF. As DNA, the CDR3 is TGTGCCAGCAGCGTAGCCCCGGGTTCTTACAATGAGCAGTTCTTC.